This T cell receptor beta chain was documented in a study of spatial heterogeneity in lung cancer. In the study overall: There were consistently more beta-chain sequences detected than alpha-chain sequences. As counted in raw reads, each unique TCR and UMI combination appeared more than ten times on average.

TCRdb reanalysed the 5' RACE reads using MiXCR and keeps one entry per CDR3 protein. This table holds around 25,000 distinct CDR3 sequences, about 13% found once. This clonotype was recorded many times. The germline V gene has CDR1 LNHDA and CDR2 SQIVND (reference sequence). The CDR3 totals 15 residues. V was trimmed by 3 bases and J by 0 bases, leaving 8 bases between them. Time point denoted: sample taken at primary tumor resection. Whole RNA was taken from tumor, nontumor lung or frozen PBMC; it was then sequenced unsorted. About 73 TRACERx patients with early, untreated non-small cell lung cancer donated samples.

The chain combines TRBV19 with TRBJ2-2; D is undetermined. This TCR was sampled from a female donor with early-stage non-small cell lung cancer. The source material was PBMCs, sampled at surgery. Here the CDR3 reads CASSIGQPNTGELFF. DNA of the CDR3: TGTGCCAGTAGTATCGGTCAGCCGAACACCGGGGAGCTGTTTTTT.